This T cell receptor (beta chain) stems from a study of cytomegalovirus exposure and HLA in healthy donors. Study-wide results and caveats: The study reported that TCR beta sequences accurately predicted HLA-A and HLA-B alleles in most subjects. As a later analysis revealed, most CMV-associated TCR beta chains appeared HLA-restricted.

This CDR3 has 12 residues. The germline gives CDR1 MNHEY, CDR2 SMNVEV (reference sequence). V lost 2 bases, J lost 7 bases, and 6 bases lay in between. Worth noting for this clone: Its antigen is still unknown.

Vbeta (60) and Jbeta (13) primers were used in the PCR. Clones were sequenced by immunoSEQ multiplex PCR, and TCRdb holds only the in-frame ones, with some missing. Of about 98,000 clones listed, about 81% are singletons. Sequencing was carried out using PBMCs. V gene TRBV27 combines with J gene TRBJ2-1, with a possible D match to TRBD2 (6 bases). This sequence was found in a young man in good health and CMV-seropositive. The CDR3 here is CASSLAGNEQFF. The DNA of the CDR3 is TGTGCCAGCAGTTTAGCGGGGAATGAGCAGTTCTTC.